This T cell receptor beta chain was identified in a study of OX40 agonist ivuxolimab in advanced cancers. Background on the study: People in dose escalation had one of these cancers: hepatocellular carcinoma, melanoma, renal cell or head and neck cancer. Whole-study results and caveats: The expanded peripheral T cells' antigen specificity was not determined. At 0.1 to 3.0 mg/kg, clonal expansion of CD4+ and CD8+ blood T cells had occurred by week 6.

This clone turned up a few times. Its antigen is currently unknown. The CDR3 runs to 14 residues. V was clipped by 0 bases and J by 4 bases, with 10 bases between them. CDR1 and CDR2 from the germline V gene are WNHNN and SYGVQD (reference sequence). The table came from immunoSEQ multiplex PCR; TCRdb's copy has only in-frame clones and leaves some out. The profile shows about 66,000 clones, around 86% of them singletons. The gene calls are TRBV10-1 and TRBJ2-7; D is ambiguous. This TCR was recovered from an adult with an advanced solid tumor such as melanoma, head and neck, liver or kidney cancer. This material consisted of CD4+ or CD8+ T cells sorted from blood, taken in a trial of the OX40 agonist ivuxolimab. CDR3 bases: TGCGCCAGCAGTGAGTCGAAGGCCGTGTACGAGCAGTACTTC. Translating it yields CASSESKAVYEQYF.